A single sample gave rise to the 11 T cell receptor beta chains below, sequenced in a study of T cell responses to AZD1222 COVID-19 vaccine. Using immunoSEQ multiplex PCR, the repertoire was profiled, and TCRdb retains in-frame clones only, with some absent. Of over 95,000 clones listed, roughly nine tenths are singletons. The sample consisted of peripheral blood, taken on day 0 of AZD1222 vaccination. Receptor source: an adult in good health.

The chain combines TRBV12-3 or TRBV12-4 with TRBJ2-1; D possibly corresponds to TRBD2 (5 bases). CDR3 length: 12 amino acids. The V gene lost 5 bases and the J gene lost 6 bases, with 8 bases spanning the gap. CDR3 in DNA: TGTGCCAGCAGTATCGGACTCAATGAGCAGTTCTTC. Its translation is CASSIGLNEQFF.

The chain links TRBV2 to TRBJ2-1; 10 bases align to TRBD2. There are 15 residues in the CDR3. The trim removed 2 bases at V and 3 bases at J, leaving 1 base unmatched. Per germline, CDR1 SNHLY and CDR2 FYNNEI. CDR3 coding DNA: TGTGCCAGCAGTGAAATAGCGGGGGGCTACAATGAGCAGTTCTTC. Residues: CASSEIAGGYNEQFF.

CDR3 residues: CASSLVQGVEAFF. CDR3 DNA sequence: TGTGCCAGCAGCTTAGTCCAAGGGGTTGAAGCTTTCTTT. The chain is built from TRBV7-3 and TRBJ1-1; D perhaps matches TRBD1 (5 bases). The CDR3 spans 13 residues. The germline V gene encodes CDR1 SGHTA and CDR2 FQGTGA. V lost 2 bases and J 7 bases, leaving 11 bases between the germline ends.

The chain joins TRBV7-6 to TRBJ2-5, with D perhaps TRBD2 (5 bases). V lost 5 bases and J lost 6, with 19 bases in between. The germline V gene has CDR1 SGHVS and CDR2 FNYEAQ. The CDR3 extends over 15 amino acids. The chain's CDR3 is CASSLLGGPSQTQYF. CDR3 bases: TGTGCCAGCAGCCTACTCGGAGGCCCTAGCCAGACCCAGTACTTC.

The CDR3 DNA sequence: TGTGCCAGCAACCTAGCGGGGGGCCTTTACGAGCAGTACTTC. It encodes CASNLAGGLYEQYF. V is TRBV14 and J is TRBJ2-7; 11 bases match TRBD2. CDR1 is SGHDN and CDR2 is FVKESK in the germline V gene. The CDR3 sequence is 14 residues long. Trimming cost V 7 bases and J 4 bases; bases outside gene matches: 6.

The chain has TRBV27 and TRBJ1-4; 7 nucleotides align to TRBD1. The CDR3 loop spans 15 amino acids. V shed 6 bases, J shed 2 bases, and the junction held 6 bases outside the gene matches. Germline-derived CDR1 and CDR2 are MNHEY and SMNVEV (reference sequence). The CDR3 region is CASSPQTGTNEKLFF. In nucleotides, the CDR3 is TGTGCCAGCAGCCCACAGACAGGGACTAATGAAAAACTGTTTTTT.

The V call is TRBV19, the J call TRBJ1-5; 9 bases are a match to TRBD1. The CDR3 spans 14 residues. CDR1 and CDR2 (germline): LNHDA, SQIVND (reference sequence). Germline trimming cut 5 bases from V and 6 bases from J; bases unmatched to any gene: 5. CDR3 sequence: CASSAGQGRQPQHF. The CDR3 bases are TGTGCCAGTAGTGCCGGACAGGGGCGTCAGCCCCAGCATTTT. Together with reference TRBV19 and TRBJ1-5, the CDR3 gives the full variable domain: DGGITQSPKYLFRKEGQNVTLSCEQNLNHDAMYWYRQDPGQGLRLIYYSQIVNDFQKGDIAEGYSVSREKKESFPLTVTSAQKNPTAFYLCASSAGQGRQPQHFGDGTRLSIL.

The chain joins TRBV5-4 to TRBJ2-7, with 9 nucleotides matching TRBD1. Trimming cost V 4 bases and J 3 bases; bases outside gene matches: 8. CDR3 length equals 15 residues. Germline-derived CDR1 and CDR2 are SGHNT and YYREEE (reference sequence). Here the CDR3 reads CASSHRQGESYEQYF. The CDR3 DNA is TGTGCCAGCAGCCACAGACAGGGGGAAAGCTACGAGCAGTACTTC.

This sequence joins TRBV5-5 and TRBJ1-1; D not certain. The length of the CDR3 is 12 residues. In germline, CDR1 is SGHKS, CDR2 YYEKEE (reference sequence). V lost 0 bases and J lost 8, with 8 bases in between. The CDR3 reads CASSLESREAFF. The CDR3 coding sequence is TGTGCCAGCAGCTTGGAGTCCAGGGAAGCTTTCTTT.

The chain links TRBV9 to TRBJ2-7; 8 bases match TRBD2. J gave up 6 bases and V 0 bases, and 8 bases lay outside the gene matches. This CDR3 has 15 residues. Germline CDR1 is SGDLS and CDR2 is YYNGEE. CDR3 nucleotides: TGTGCCAGCAGCGTAGGAGGAGCGGGGGCCAGCGAGCAGTACTTC. As protein: CASSVGGAGASEQYF.

V and J are TRBV24-1 and TRBJ1-1, with 7 positions matching TRBD1. The germline V gene encodes CDR1 KGHDR and CDR2 SFDVKD. V lost 2 bases to trimming and J lost 4 bases; unmatched junction nucleotides: 6. There are 15 residues in the CDR3. In DNA, the CDR3 is TGTGCCACCAGTGATTCTCGACAGGGAGGCACTGAAGCTTTCTTT. This sequence encodes CATSDSRQGGTEAFF.